This passage covers 15 T cell receptor beta chains from one sample sequenced in a study of graft-versus-host responses after intestinal transplantation. These TCRs are of unknown antigen specificity. Sequenced by immunoSEQ multiplex PCR; TCRdb stores in-frame clones only, minus some. Among 80,000 to 100,000 clones listed, approximately 87% were seen once. Sequences were derived from unstimulated CD4+ T cells sorted from spleen or lymph node cells, sampled before intestinal transplant. These receptors came from a human donor who received an intestinal transplant.

J is TRBJ1-1 and V is TRBV6-5; perhaps TRBD1 as D (6 bases). CDR1 is MNHEY and CDR2 is SVGAGI in the germline V gene. Trimming stripped 3 bases from V and 4 bases from J, with 9 bases between. The CDR3 is made up of 13 amino acids. CDR3 in DNA: TGTGCCAGCAGTTATGGGGGGGCCACTGAAGCTTTCTTT. It translates to CASSYGGATEAFF.

The chain employs TRBV4-1 and TRBJ2-2, with TRBD2 identical over 8 bases. Germline V lookup: CDR1 MGHRA, CDR2 YSYEKL. The CDR3 length is 17 residues. The ends lost 1 base at V and 5 bases at J; junction bases unmatched: 9. CDR3 amino acids: CASSQAAGTGGTGELFF. CDR3 bases: TGCGCCAGCAGCCAAGCGGCCGGGACGGGAGGGACCGGGGAGCTGTTTTTT.

The genes are TRBV19 and TRBJ2-7; possibly TRBD1 for D (6 bases). V was pared by 6 bases and J by 6 bases, with 12 bases between. Germline V lookup: CDR1 LNHDA, CDR2 SQIVND (reference sequence). CDR3 size: 12 residues. This CDR3 reads CASSPGTSEQYF. The CDR3 nucleotides are TGTGCCAGTAGCCCCGGGACATCCGAGCAGTACTTC. Together with reference TRBV19 and TRBJ2-7, the CDR3 gives the full variable domain: DGGITQSPKYLFRKEGQNVTLSCEQNLNHDAMYWYRQDPGQGLRLIYYSQIVNDFQKGDIAEGYSVSREKKESFPLTVTSAQKNPTAFYLCASSPGTSEQYFGPGTRLTVT.

V is TRBV2 and J is TRBJ1-6; maybe TRBD1 (6 bases). This CDR3 spans 14 amino acids. Looked up from germline, CDR1 is SNHLY and CDR2 is FYNNEI. With 4 bases removed from V and 6 bases from J, the gap between germline ends came to 10 bases. DNA of the CDR3: TGTGCCAGCAGTGGGGGGGGGCTTAATTCACCCCTCCACTTT. Residues: CASSGGGLNSPLHF.

This rearrangement joins TRBV18 to TRBJ1-2; a possible D gene is TRBD1 (5 bases). V lost 3 bases, J lost 6 bases, and 26 bases lay in between. The germline gives CDR1 KGHSH, CDR2 LQKENI. The CDR3 spans 18 residues. As DNA, the CDR3 is TGTGCCAGCTCACCGGTCATGACAGACACCAGGGTCAGTGATGGCTACACCTTC. The encoded protein is CASSPVMTDTRVSDGYTF.

The V and J genes are TRBV10-3 and TRBJ2-3; 10 positions match TRBD2. Per the germline V gene, CDR1 is ENHRY and CDR2 is SYGVKD. CDR3 length: 16 residues. V shed 6 bases and J 0 bases; nucleotides not matched to a gene: 6. In nucleotides, the CDR3 is TGTGCCATCAGCAATAGCGGGGGGTCAAGCACAGATACGCAGTATTTT. It is translated as CAISNSGGSSTDTQYF.

The chain employs TRBV5-4 and TRBJ1-3; possibly TRBD1 for D (6 bases). Trimming took off 9 bases at V and 0 bases at J, with 19 bases between the two ends. The CDR3 runs to 16 residues. CDR1 is SGHNT, CDR2 YYREEE, per germline (reference sequence). Here the CDR3 DNA reads TGTGCCACGGCCAGGGGAAGCGGTCTCTCTGGAAACACCATATATTTT. Amino acid sequence: CATARGSGLSGNTIYF.

The chain joins TRBV5-1 to TRBJ2-4; 8 nucleotides align to TRBD2. J was trimmed by 5 bases and V by 4 bases; bases with no gene match: 5. The CDR3 loop spans 14 amino acids. The V gene's germline CDR1 is SGHRS and CDR2 YFSETQ. The chain's CDR3 is CASSPGGLENIQYF. The CDR3, as DNA: TGCGCCAGCAGCCCGGGGGGGCTTGAAAACATTCAGTACTTC.

The CDR3 nucleotides read TGTGCCAGCAGCCCCCTAGCGGGGAACACCGGGGAGCTGTTTTTT. This sequence encodes CASSPLAGNTGELFF. This chain links TRBV6-4 with TRBJ2-2, with TRBD2 identical over 8 bases. The CDR3 contains 15 residues. V lost 6 bases to trimming and J lost 1 base; unmatched junction nucleotides: 4. Germline-derived CDR1 and CDR2 are MRHNA and SNTAGT.

The chain uses TRBV5-6 and TRBJ1-1, with D possibly matching TRBD1 (5 bases). Trimming took off 4 bases at V and 5 bases at J, with 12 bases between the two ends. CDR3 length: 13 amino acids. Germline values: CDR1 SGHDT, CDR2 YYEEEE. The CDR3 reads CASSRGLTTEAFF. CDR3 DNA: TGTGCCAGCAGCCGGGGACTCACGACTGAAGCTTTCTTT.

The chain uses TRBV29-1 and TRBJ1-2, with D perhaps matching TRBD1 (5 bases). CDR1 is SQVTM and CDR2 is ANQGSEA in the germline V gene. The germline V and J ends were trimmed by 0 bases and 6 bases, with 14 bases remaining between them. This CDR3 is built from 14 residues. Written as DNA, the CDR3 is TGCAGCGTTGAAGACCCTTGGGGGAGGAATGGCTACACCTTC. It translates to CSVEDPWGRNGYTF.

The V and J genes are TRBV10-3 and TRBJ2-5; weak D call: TRBD1 (6 bases). Germline V gene sequence: CDR1 ENHRY, CDR2 SYGVKD. The CDR3 is 14 residues long. V shed 6 bases and J shed 5 bases, with 16 bases lying between them. The CDR3 DNA is TGTGCCATCAGGAGGGGGTTTGATGGGGAGACCCAGTACTTC. Encoded protein: CAIRRGFDGETQYF.

J is TRBJ1-2 and V is TRBV5-1; D may be TRBD1 (6 bases). The CDR3 extends over 13 amino acids. The V end lost 4 bases, the J end lost 4 bases, and 11 bases lay between the germline ends. Germline CDR1 and CDR2: SGHRS and YFSETQ. CDR3 nucleotides: TGCGCCAGCAGCAACGACAGGCGCTATGGCTACACCTTC. It codes for CASSNDRRYGYTF.

The genes are TRBV2 and TRBJ1-1; D gene ambiguous. Per the germline V gene, CDR1 is SNHLY and CDR2 is FYNNEI. V was pared by 5 bases and J by 3 bases, with 10 bases between. The CDR3 spans 13 residues. The CDR3 bases are TGTGCCAGCAGTCTCCGGGAGGACACTGAAGCTTTCTTT. Translation gives CASSLREDTEAFF. The full variable domain, rest sourced from reference TRBV2 and TRBJ1-1, is EPEVTQTPSHQVTQMGQEVILRCVPISNHLYFYWYRQILGQKVEFLVSFYNNEISEKSEIFDDQFSVERPDGSNFTLKIRSTKLEDSAMYFCASSLREDTEAFFGQGTRLTVV.

The V gene is TRBV15, the J gene TRBJ1-5; 12 nucleotides agree with TRBD1. J lost 5 bases, V lost 4 bases, and 3 bases had no gene match. This CDR3 is built from 15 residues. In germline, CDR1 is LNHNV, CDR2 YYDKDF (reference sequence). In DNA, the CDR3 is TGTGCCACCAGCACGGGACAGGGGGCCCATCAGCCCCAGCATTTT. It translates to CATSTGQGAHQPQHF.